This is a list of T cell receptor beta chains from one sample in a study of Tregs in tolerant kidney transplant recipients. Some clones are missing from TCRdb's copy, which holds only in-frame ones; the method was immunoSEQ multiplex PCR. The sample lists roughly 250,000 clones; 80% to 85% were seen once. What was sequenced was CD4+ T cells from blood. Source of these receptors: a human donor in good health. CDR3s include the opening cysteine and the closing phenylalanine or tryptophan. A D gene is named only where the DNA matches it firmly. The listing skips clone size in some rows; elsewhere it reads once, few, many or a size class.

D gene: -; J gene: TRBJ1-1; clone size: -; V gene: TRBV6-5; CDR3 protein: CASSTSHTEAFF; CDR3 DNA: TGTGCCAGCAGTACTTCCCACACTGAAGCTTTCTTT
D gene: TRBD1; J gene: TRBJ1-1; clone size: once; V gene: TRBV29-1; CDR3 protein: CSGGTAMNTEAFF; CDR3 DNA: TGCAGCGGCGGGACAGCTATGAACACTGAAGCTTTCTTT
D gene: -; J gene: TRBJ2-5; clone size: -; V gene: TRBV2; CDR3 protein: CASSEDRGGQYF; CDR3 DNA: TGTGCCAGCAGTGAAGACCGAGGGGGTCAGTACTTC
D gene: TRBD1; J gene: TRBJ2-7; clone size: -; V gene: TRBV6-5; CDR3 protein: CASSRTGSYEQYF; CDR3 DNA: TGTGCCAGCAGTCGGACAGGTTCCTACGAGCAGTACTTC
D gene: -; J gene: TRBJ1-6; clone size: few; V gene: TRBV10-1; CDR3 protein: CASSESPNRENSPLHF; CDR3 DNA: TGCGCCAGCAGTGAGTCGCCCAACCGGGAGAATTCACCCCTCCACTTT
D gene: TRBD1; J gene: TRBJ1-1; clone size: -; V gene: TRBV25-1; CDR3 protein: CASSVLDRVGTEAFF; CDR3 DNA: TGTGCCAGCAGTGTCTTAGACAGGGTCGGTACTGAAGCTTTCTTT
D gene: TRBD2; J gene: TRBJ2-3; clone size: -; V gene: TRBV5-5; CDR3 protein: CASSLARGGQTDTQYF; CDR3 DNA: TGTGCCAGCAGCTTGGCCCGGGGGGGCCAGACAGATACGCAGTATTTT
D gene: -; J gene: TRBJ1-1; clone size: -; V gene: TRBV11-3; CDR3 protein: CASSLLGGTEAFF; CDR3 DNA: TGTGCCAGCAGCTTATTGGGTGGCACTGAAGCTTTCTTT
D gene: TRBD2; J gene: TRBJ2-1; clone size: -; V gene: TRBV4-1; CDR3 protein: CASSQEGLAGAFF; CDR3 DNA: TGCGCCAGCAGCCAAGAAGGACTAGCGGGAGCTTTCTTC
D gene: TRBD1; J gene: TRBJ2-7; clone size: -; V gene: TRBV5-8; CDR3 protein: CASSWDRARYEQYF; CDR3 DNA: TGTGCCAGCAGCTGGGACAGGGCAAGGTACGAGCAGTACTTC
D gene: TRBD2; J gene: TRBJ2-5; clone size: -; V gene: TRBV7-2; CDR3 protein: CASSFSGTSGGAGTQYF; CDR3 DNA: TGTGCCAGCAGCTTCTCTGGCACTAGCGGGGGGGCGGGGACCCAGTACTTC
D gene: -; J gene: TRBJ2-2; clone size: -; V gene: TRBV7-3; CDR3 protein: CASSLSLSAGELFF; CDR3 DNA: TGTGCCAGCAGCTTATCCCTATCCGCGGGGGAGCTGTTTTTT
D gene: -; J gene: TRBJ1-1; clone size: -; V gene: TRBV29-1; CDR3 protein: CSARRVLEEAFF; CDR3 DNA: TGCAGCGCCCGTAGGGTTCTCGAGGAAGCTTTCTTT
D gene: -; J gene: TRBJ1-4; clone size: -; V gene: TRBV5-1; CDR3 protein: CASSFRNGGTKEKLFF; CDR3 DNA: TGCGCCAGCAGCTTTAGGAATGGTGGGACTAAGGAAAAACTGTTTTTT
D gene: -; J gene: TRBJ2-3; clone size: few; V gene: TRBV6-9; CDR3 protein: CASRDRRLVGDTQYF; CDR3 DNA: TGTGCCAGCAGAGATCGCCGCCTAGTTGGAGATACGCAGTATTTT
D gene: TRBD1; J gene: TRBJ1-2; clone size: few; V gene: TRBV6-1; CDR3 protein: CASTPGTANYGYTF; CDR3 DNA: TGTGCCAGCACCCCCGGGACAGCTAACTATGGCTACACCTTC
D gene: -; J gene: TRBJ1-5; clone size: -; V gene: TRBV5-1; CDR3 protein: CASSFGTNQPQHF; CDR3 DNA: TGCGCCAGCAGTTTCGGGACGAATCAGCCCCAGCATTTT
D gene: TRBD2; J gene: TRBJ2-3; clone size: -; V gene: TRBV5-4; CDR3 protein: CASSLGGTSGPTGTQYF; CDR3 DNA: TGTGCCAGCAGCTTGGGGGGAACTAGCGGACCCACAGGGACGCAGTATTTT
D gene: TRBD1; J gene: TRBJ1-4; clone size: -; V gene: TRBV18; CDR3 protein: CASSLTGDNEKLFF; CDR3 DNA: TGTGCCAGCTCACTGACAGGGGATAATGAAAAACTGTTTTTT
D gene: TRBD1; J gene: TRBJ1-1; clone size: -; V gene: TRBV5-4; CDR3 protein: CASSSDAGTANTEAFF; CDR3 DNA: TGTGCCAGCAGCTCGGACGCCGGGACAGCGAACACTGAAGCTTTCTTT
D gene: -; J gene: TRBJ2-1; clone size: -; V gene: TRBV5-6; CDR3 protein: CASSLTDARNEQFF; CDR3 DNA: TGTGCCAGCAGCTTGACCGATGCAAGGAATGAGCAGTTCTTC
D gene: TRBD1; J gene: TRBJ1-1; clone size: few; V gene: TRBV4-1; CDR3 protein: CASSQRNVRGPEAFF; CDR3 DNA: TGCGCCAGCAGCCAAAGGAATGTCAGGGGGCCTGAAGCTTTCTTT
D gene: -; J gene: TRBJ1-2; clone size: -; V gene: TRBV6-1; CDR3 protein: CASSEAGAPTVGYTF; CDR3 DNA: TGTGCCAGCAGTGAAGCGGGGGCCCCTACTGTTGGCTACACCTTC
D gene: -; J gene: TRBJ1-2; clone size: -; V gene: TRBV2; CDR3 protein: CASNQGGGLSNYGYTF; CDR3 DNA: TGTGCCAGCAACCAAGGAGGTGGGCTTTCTAACTATGGCTACACCTTC
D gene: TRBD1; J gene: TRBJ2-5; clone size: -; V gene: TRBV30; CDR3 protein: CACYRGRETQYF; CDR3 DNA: TGTGCCTGTTACAGGGGGCGAGAGACCCAGTACTTC
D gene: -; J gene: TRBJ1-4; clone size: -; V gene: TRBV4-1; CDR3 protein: CASSQGPGRSVEKLFF; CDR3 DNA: TGCGCCAGCAGCCAAGGACCGGGACGGAGCGTTGAAAAACTGTTTTTT
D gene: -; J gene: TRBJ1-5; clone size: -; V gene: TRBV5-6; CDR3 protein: CASSATGDGNQPQHF; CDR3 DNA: TGCGCCAGCAGCGCCACGGGGGATGGCAATCAGCCCCAGCATTTT
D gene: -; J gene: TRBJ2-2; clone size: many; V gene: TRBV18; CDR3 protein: CASYQGGASTGELFF; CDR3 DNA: TGTGCCAGCTACCAAGGGGGGGCGAGCACCGGGGAGCTGTTTTTT
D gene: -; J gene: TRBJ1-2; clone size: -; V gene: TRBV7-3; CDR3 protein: CASSSLRGDGYTF; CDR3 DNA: TGTGCCAGCAGCTCCTTAAGGGGAGATGGCTACACCTTC
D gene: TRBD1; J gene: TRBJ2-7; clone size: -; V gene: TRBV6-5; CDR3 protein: CATGANRGYEQYF; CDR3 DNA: TGTGCCACCGGAGCGAACAGGGGATACGAGCAGTACTTC
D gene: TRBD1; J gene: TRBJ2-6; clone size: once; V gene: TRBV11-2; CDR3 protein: CASRQGPGQGFSGANVLTF; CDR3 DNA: TGTGCCAGCAGACAAGGCCCGGGACAGGGTTTCTCTGGGGCCAACGTCCTGACTTTC
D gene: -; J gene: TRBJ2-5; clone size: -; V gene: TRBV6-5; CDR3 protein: CASSPPGQETQYF; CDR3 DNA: TGTGCCAGCAGCCCCCCAGGCCAAGAGACCCAGTACTTC
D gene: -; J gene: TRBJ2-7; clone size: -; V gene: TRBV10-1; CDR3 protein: CASSESGTRSYEQYF; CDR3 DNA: TGCGCCAGCAGTGAGTCAGGGACAAGGTCCTACGAGCAGTACTTC
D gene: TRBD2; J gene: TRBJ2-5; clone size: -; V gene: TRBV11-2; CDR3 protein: CASSLVASGGKRETQYF; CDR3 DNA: TGTGCCAGCAGCTTAGTAGCTAGCGGGGGGAAGAGGGAGACCCAGTACTTC
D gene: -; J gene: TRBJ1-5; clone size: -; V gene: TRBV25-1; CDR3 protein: CASSSPGPYQPQHF; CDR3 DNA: TGTGCCAGCAGTTCCCCGGGACCTTATCAGCCCCAGCATTTT
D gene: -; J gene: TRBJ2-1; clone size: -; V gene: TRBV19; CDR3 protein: CASSVPGLNNEQFF; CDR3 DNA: TGTGCCAGTAGTGTGCCCGGACTAAACAATGAGCAGTTCTTC
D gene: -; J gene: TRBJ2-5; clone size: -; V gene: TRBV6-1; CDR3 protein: CASSQAGTQETQYF; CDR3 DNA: TGTGCCAGCAGTCAGGCAGGGACCCAAGAGACCCAGTACTTC